This TCR beta chain was found in a study of identical twins (dated by TCRdb to about 2016). Notes on the research overall: TCR alpha and beta repertoires from monozygotic twins, unrelated adults of various ages and cord blood were deep-sequenced to test whether fetal clonotypes persist. To rule out contamination, the twin experiments were replicated at different times with different library preparation protocols. Broader findings and caveats from the paper: Zero-insertion analyses could be partly confounded by invariant T cells such as MAIT and iNKT, though diverse VJ usage argued against such confounding for most clonotypes. Out-of-frame TCR alpha sequences shared between twins showed an excess of low generation-probability sequences compared with coincidental sharing between unrelated individuals. In monozygotic twins, recombination models systematically underestimated out-of-frame TCR alpha sharing, but the models matched the sharing seen between unrelated individuals. Because the same donors could not be followed over many years, conclusions were based on cross-sectional statistical analysis. The excess sharing between twins in beta out-of-frame sequences was weaker because fewer shared sequences reduced the signal-to-noise ratio. Fewer insertions were carried by abundant cord blood beta clonotypes, a similar but weaker trend appeared in young adult naive repertoires, and no such trend appeared in memory repertoires.

Only healthy Caucasian donors were included. Three pairs of female monozygotic twins, all aged about 18 to 30 years, were included in the twin cohort. Positive isolation kits from Invitrogen were used to isolate the CD4+ and CD8+ T cell populations. As regards this clonotype: Its antigen is not yet known. No base quality values were provided; no much bigger clone lies one nucleotide off.

Libraries were built with 5' RACE. Sequenced using an Illumina HiSeq 2000. A universal primer binding site was added through template switching, and the final cDNA carried a unique molecular identifier so that TCR cDNA molecules could be counted accurately. First-strand cDNA for TCR alpha and beta chains was synthesized from specific primers in the conserved constant-segment region. Each cDNA library was double barcoded, with a SMART-Mk sample barcode plus Illumina barcodes, to control for contamination. TruSeq adapter sequences, together with Illumina sample barcodes, were added in two successive PCR steps. Sequencing of the TCR alpha and beta cDNA libraries was done on the Illumina HiSeq platform using custom primers. The published analysis was carried out like this. MiGEC processed the raw reads to extract unique molecular identifiers, while MiXCR was used to determine the CDR3 positions. For each individual, recombination models were inferred using an EM algorithm with the repgenHMM and IGoR tools. Shared clonotype analysis was performed with the tcR package in R, normalizing sharing by the product of cloneset sizes. To study raw recombination without the effects of thymic and clonal selection, out-of-frame nonproductive sequences were analyzed. TCRdb ran its own pipeline on the public reads, namely fastp trimming at Q25 and MiXCR clone calling, and kept in-frame beta chains. Every entry covers one CDR3 protein and lists the most common genes and DNA from its rows. TCRdb's processing, not the study's, gives the V and J calls here. A total of approximately 500,000 distinct CDR3 sequences appear in this sample, around 15% of them only once. The leading ten clones occupy more than 0.4% of the sample.

V has 5 bases trimmed and J has 8 bases trimmed; junction bases matching no gene number 20. CDR1 and CDR2 are read off the germline V gene as SGHVS and FQNEAQ. The cysteine opens and the phenylalanine closes a CDR3 of 18 amino acids. Kept here is only the CDR3 DNA, which spans 54 bases and is read in frame from base 1. This sample also belongs to another study, concerning yellow fever vaccine responses in identical twins. The second study reports: According to the authors, the vaccine-induced T cell response in identical twins seemed to be partly convergent and partly specific to each individual. In identical twins, the study followed T cell clones that responded to the vaccine with precision.

This TCR came from a woman aged 18 to 35 in good health. The sample consisted of CD4+ T cells sorted from blood. The sequence is built from TRBV7-8 and TRBJ2-7; 11 nucleotides in the junction match TRBD2. The CDR3 here reads CASSPRIASGRSGVQQYF. The DNA reads TGTGCCAGCAGCCCCCGAATAGCTAGCGGGAGGAGTGGAGTCCAGCAGTACTTC.